Each of the 10 T cell receptor beta chains below was sequenced from the same sample in a study of T cells after posttransplantation cyclophosphamide. The table came from immunoSEQ multiplex PCR; TCRdb's copy has only in-frame clones and leaves some out. This repertoire holds about 30,000 clones, and none appear only once. Source material: PBMCs. These receptors were taken from a woman aged 55-70 years in good health, CMV-negative, and a related stem cell transplant donor.

This clone was found many times. The chain links TRBV7-9 to TRBJ2-1; 7 bases are shared with TRBD2. This CDR3 is built from 16 residues. The junction had 10 bases not matched to a gene; V was cut back by 2 bases and J by 6 bases. CDR1 is SEHNR and CDR2 is FQNEAQ in the germline V gene (reference sequence). The CDR3 DNA sequence: TGTGCCAGCAGCTTAAATGGGGGGTGGGAGGGCAATGAGCAGTTCTTC. Amino acids: CASSLNGGWEGNEQFF.

This chain links TRBV29-1 with TRBJ1-2; the D is unclear. Trimming removed 3 bases from V and 3 bases from J, with 11 bases in between. The CDR3 is 13 amino acids. The germline gives CDR1 SQVTM, CDR2 ANQGSEA. CDR3 amino acids: CSVDTENHYGYTF. CDR3 nucleotide sequence: TGCAGCGTTGATACAGAGAATCACTATGGCTACACCTTC.

This clone came up many times. This rearrangement joins TRBV11-3 to TRBJ2-3; no definite D call. CDR1 and CDR2 (germline): SGHNT, YENEEA. Deletions cut 5 bases from V and 0 bases from J, with 15 bases between. This CDR3 region has 16 residues. The CDR3 is CASSGRASPSTDTQYF. CDR3 coding DNA: TGTGCCAGCAGCGGTCGAGCCTCCCCTAGCACAGATACGCAGTATTTT.

This clone has a count of ten or more. The chain links TRBV5-4 to TRBJ1-1; D may be TRBD1 (6 bases). V lost 1 base and J 5 bases, leaving 9 bases between the germline ends. CDR3 length: 13 amino acids. Germline values: CDR1 SGHNT, CDR2 YYREEE (reference sequence). The CDR3 bases are TGTGCCAGCAGCTTGCAAGGGGGAACTGAAGCTTTCTTT. It yields the protein CASSLQGGTEAFF.

The table lists this clone with many counts. The chain has TRBV10-3 and TRBJ2-2, with TRBD2 matching over 7 bases. Germline V gene lookup returns CDR1 ENHRY and CDR2 SYGVKD. Trimming removed 0 bases from V and 3 bases from J; junction bases left unmatched: 4. This CDR3 region has 16 residues. The CDR3 loop reads CAISESRDYYTGELFF. CDR3 sequence (DNA): TGTGCCATCAGTGAGTCGCGGGACTACTACACCGGGGAGCTGTTTTTT.

The sample holds many counts of this clone. CDR3 residues: CASIISENTGELFF. CDR3 bases: TGTGCCAGCATAATCAGCGAAAACACCGGGGAGCTGTTTTTT. This sequence joins TRBV2 and TRBJ2-2; D unclear. The CDR3 spans 14 residues. Looked up from germline, CDR1 is SNHLY and CDR2 is FYNNEI. V was pared by 7 bases and J by 2 bases, with 11 bases between.

This clone has at least ten counts. This chain links TRBV7-2 with TRBJ2-7; TRBD1 might be the D (6 bases). The CDR3 has 13 residues. The V gene lost 4 bases and the J gene lost 4 bases, with 11 bases spanning the gap. Germline lookup yields CDR1 SGHTA and CDR2 FQGNSA. In DNA form, the CDR3 reads TGTGCCAGCAGCTATCACAGGGCATACGAGCAGTACTTC. It encodes CASSYHRAYEQYF.

This clone was found a few times. The gene calls are TRBV28 and TRBJ2-1; TRBD1 agrees at 9 bases. This CDR3 comprises 15 residues. The ends lost 8 bases at V and 2 bases at J; junction bases unmatched: 7. Germline V gives CDR1 MDHEN, CDR2 SYDVKM. CDR3 nucleotides: TGTGCCAGCTTCCGCCGGGACAGGGCCTACAATGAGCAGTTCTTC. Its translation is CASFRRDRAYNEQFF.

This clone was counted ten times or more. The chain combines TRBV7-2 with TRBJ1-1; 8 bases agree with TRBD1. The germline V gene has CDR1 SGHTA and CDR2 FQGNSA. The CDR3 length is 14 residues. V shed 7 bases, J shed 6 bases, and the junction held 10 bases outside the gene matches. CDR3 region: CASTSQGGQAEAFF. The CDR3 region has the DNA TGTGCCAGCACCTCACAGGGGGGGCAGGCTGAAGCTTTCTTT. Full variable domain (missing parts from reference TRBV7-2 and TRBJ1-1): GAGVSQSPSNKVTEKGKDVELRCDPISGHTALYWYRQSLGQGLEFLIYFQGNSAPDKSGLPSDRFSAERTGGSVSTLTIQRTQQEDSAVYLCASTSQGGQAEAFFGQGTRLTVV.

This clone was counted at least ten times. The genes are TRBV2 and TRBJ2-1; the D gene is possibly TRBD2 (5 bases). Deletions cut 10 bases from V and 4 bases from J, with 20 bases between. There are 15 residues in the CDR3. The germline CDR1 and CDR2 sequences are SNHLY and FYNNEI. The CDR3 protein is CANSQELDLYNEQFF. The CDR3 DNA reads as TGTGCCAACTCCCAGGAACTAGACCTATACAATGAGCAGTTCTTC.